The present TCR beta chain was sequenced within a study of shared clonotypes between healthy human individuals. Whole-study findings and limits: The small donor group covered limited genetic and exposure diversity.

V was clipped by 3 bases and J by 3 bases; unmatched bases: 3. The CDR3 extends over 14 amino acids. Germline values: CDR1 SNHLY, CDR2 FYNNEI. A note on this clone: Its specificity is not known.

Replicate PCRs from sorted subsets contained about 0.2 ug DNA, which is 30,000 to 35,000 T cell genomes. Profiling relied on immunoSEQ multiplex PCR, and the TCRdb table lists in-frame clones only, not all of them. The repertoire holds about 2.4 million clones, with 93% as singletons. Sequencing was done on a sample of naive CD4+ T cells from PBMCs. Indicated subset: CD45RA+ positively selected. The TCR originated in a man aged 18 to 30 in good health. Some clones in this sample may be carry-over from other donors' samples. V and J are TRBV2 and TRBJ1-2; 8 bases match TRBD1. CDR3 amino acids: CASSEVDRDYGYTF. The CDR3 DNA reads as TGTGCCAGCAGTGAGGTGGACAGGGACTATGGCTACACCTTC.